This T cell receptor (beta chain) comes out of a study of OX40 agonist ivuxolimab in advanced cancers. About the study: Patients were given ivuxolimab, an antibody that agonizes OX40 (CD134). Partial responses occurred in Three dose-escalation patients, one with hepatocellular carcinoma and two with cutaneous melanoma.

Concerning this clone: The target antigen is unknown.

The method was immunoSEQ multiplex PCR; TCRdb's version includes in-frame clones alone and lacks a portion of them. Of roughly 100,000 clones in the sample, roughly 87% were seen once. Germline-derived CDR1 and CDR2 are MNHNS and SASEGT. This CDR3 has 10 amino acids. Trimming took 1 base from V and 13 from J, leaving 7 bases between them. Study-wide points: Low normalized clonal expansion also occurred in some nonresponding patients. The study observed clonal expansion of CD4+ and CD8+ blood T cells by week 6 at 0.1 to 3.0 mg/kg.

This material consisted of CD4+ or CD8+ T cells sorted from blood, taken in a trial of the OX40 agonist ivuxolimab. V and J are TRBV6-1 and TRBJ1-2, with D unclear. The receptor was derived from an adult with an advanced solid tumor such as melanoma, head and neck, liver or kidney cancer. CDR3 sequence: CASSEGGFTF. The DNA for the CDR3 is TGTGCCAGCAGTGAAGGAGGGTTCACCTTC.